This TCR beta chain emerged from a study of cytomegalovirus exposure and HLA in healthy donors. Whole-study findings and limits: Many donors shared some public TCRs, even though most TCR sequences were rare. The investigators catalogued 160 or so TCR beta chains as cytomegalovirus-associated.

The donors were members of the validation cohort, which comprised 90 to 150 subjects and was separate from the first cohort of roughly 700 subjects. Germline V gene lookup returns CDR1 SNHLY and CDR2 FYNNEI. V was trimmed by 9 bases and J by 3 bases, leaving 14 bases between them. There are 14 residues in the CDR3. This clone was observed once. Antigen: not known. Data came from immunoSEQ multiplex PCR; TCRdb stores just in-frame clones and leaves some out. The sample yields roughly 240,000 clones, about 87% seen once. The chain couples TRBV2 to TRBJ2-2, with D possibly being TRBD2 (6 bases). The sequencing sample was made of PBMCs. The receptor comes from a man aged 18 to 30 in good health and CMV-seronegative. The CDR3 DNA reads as TGTGCCAGTTCGAGGCGGGACCACACCGGGGAGCTGTTTTTT. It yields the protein CASSRRDHTGELFF. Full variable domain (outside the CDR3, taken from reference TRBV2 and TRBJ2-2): EPEVTQTPSHQVTQMGQEVILRCVPISNHLYFYWYRQILGQKVEFLVSFYNNEISEKSEIFDDQFSVERPDGSNFTLKIRSTKLEDSAMYFCASSRRDHTGELFFGEGSRLTVL.